This T cell receptor beta chain was sequenced in a study of CD8 T cells in ankylosing spondylitis. V lost 7 bases and J lost 2, with 12 bases in between. The CDR3 is made up of 14 amino acids. Looked up from germline, CDR1 is SEHNR and CDR2 is FQNEAQ (reference sequence). 5'-RACE, quantitative and with molecular barcodes, yielded the TCR beta libraries. A single record per CDR3 protein comes from TCRdb applying MiXCR to the 5' RACE reads. Of 210,000 or so distinct CDR3 sequences in the sample, 25% to 30% were seen once. Points from the study as a whole: Reported data indicate significant enrichment of disease-linked clones within matched ankylosing spondylitis synovial fluid. A motif of 7 or 8 highly homologous TCR beta variants was seen as apparently characteristic of ankylosing spondylitis blood.

This clonotype was seen repeatedly, ten times or more. Antigen: not known. The chain is built from TRBV7-9 and TRBJ2-1, with D tentatively TRBD2 (6 bases). What was sequenced was blood, either unsorted or a sorted T cell fraction (not recorded which). The TCR originated in a male donor with ankylosing spondylitis or in good health (not recorded which). In nucleotides, the CDR3 is TGTGCCAGCAAAGCTACGGGGGCCTACAATGAGCAGTTCTTC. Its protein product is CASKATGAYNEQFF.